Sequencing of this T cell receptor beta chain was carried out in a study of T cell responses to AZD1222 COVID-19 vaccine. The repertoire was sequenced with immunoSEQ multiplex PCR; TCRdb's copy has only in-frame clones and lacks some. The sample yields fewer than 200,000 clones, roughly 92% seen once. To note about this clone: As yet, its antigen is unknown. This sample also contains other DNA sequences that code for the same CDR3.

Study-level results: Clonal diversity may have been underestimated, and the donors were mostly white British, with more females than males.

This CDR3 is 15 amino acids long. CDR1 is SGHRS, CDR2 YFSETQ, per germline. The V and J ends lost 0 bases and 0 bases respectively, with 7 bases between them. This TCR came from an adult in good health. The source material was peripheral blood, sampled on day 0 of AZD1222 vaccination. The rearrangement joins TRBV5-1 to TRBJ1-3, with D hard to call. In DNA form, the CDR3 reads TGCGCCAGCAGCTTGGCTGGGAACTCTGGAAACACCATATATTTT. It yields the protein CASSLAGNSGNTIYF.